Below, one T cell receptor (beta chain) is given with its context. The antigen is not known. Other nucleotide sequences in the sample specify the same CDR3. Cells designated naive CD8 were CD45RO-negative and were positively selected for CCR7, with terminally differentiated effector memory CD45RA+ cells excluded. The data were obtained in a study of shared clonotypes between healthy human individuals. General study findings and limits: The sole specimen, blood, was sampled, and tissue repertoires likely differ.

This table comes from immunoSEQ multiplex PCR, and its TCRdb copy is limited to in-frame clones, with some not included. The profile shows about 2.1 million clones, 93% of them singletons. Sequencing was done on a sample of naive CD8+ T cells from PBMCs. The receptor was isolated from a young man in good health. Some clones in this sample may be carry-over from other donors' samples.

CDR3 in DNA: TGTGCCAGCAGCCGTGACAGGGGCAATGAGCAGTTCTTC. Protein sequence: CASSRDRGNEQFF. The genes are TRBV7-9 and TRBJ2-1; 8 nucleotides line up with TRBD1. This CDR3 has 13 amino acids. The ends lost 5 bases at V and 6 bases at J; junction bases unmatched: 3. CDR1 and CDR2 (germline): SEHNR, FQNEAQ (reference sequence).